The 9 T cell receptor beta chains below all came from one sample that was sequenced in a study of T cells in Graves' hyperthyroidism and ophthalmopathy. The source material, RNA transcripts, was used to amplify TCR beta CDR3 regions. First-round RT-PCR with HTBI primers amplified the TCR CDR3 region. TCRdb re-derived calls from the multiplex PCR reads in MiXCR, one entry per CDR3 protein. Among hundreds of thousands of distinct CDR3 sequences, around 15% were seen once, and the ten largest hold roughly 10%. Sequencing was done on a sample of blood. The origin of the receptors is a woman between 18 and 29 years old with Graves' hyperthyroidism.

This clonotype was seen many times. V is TRBV20-1 and J is TRBJ1-5; no definite D call. There are 13 residues in the CDR3. Germline V lookup: CDR1 DFQATT, CDR2 SNEGSKA (reference sequence). V was cut by 3 bases and J by 3 bases, with 9 bases left in between. The CDR3 bases are TGCAGTGCTAGGTCACAGCCCAATCAGCCCCAGCATTTT. Protein: CSARSQPNQPQHF.

This clonotype was found many times. V and J are TRBV7-9 and TRBJ1-1; the D gene is possibly TRBD1 (5 bases). CDR1 is SEHNR, CDR2 FQNEAQ, per germline (reference sequence). The CDR3 runs 12 residues. V was pared by 4 bases and J by 10 bases, with 13 bases between. The CDR3 DNA reads as TGTGCCAGCAGCTCCTCGTTGGGGCTAGCTTTCTTT. This codes for CASSSSLGLAFF. The variable domain in full, with the rest retrieved from reference TRBV7-9 and TRBJ1-1, is DTGVSQNPRHKITKRGQNVTFRCDPISEHNRLYWYRQTLGQGPEFLTYFQNEAQLEKSRLLSDRFSAERPKGSFSTLEIQRTEQGDSAMYLCASSSSLGLAFFGQGTRLTVV.

This clonotype came up many times. CDR3 in amino acids: CASSRTVRTEETQYF. The CDR3 nucleotides are TGTGCCAGCAGCCGAACCGTAAGGACAGAAGAGACCCAGTACTTC. The V gene is TRBV3-1, the J gene TRBJ2-5; a weak D match, TRBD1 (6 bases). CDR3 size: 15 residues. Germline loops: CDR1 LGHDT, CDR2 YNNKEL (reference sequence). Between the trimmed V and J ends, which lost 4 bases and 3 bases, there was a span of 15 bases.

J is TRBJ1-5 and V is TRBV11-2; maybe TRBD1 (5 bases). CDR3 length: 15 residues. Looked up from germline, CDR1 is SGHAT and CDR2 is FQNNGV. Trimming removed 2 bases from V and 6 bases from J, with 14 bases in between. CDR3 sequence reads: CASSLRDGGSQPQHF. CDR3 sequence (DNA): TGTGCCAGCAGCTTAAGGGACGGGGGAAGTCAGCCCCAGCATTTT.

As regards this clonotype: A much larger clonotype is one base distant, so this may be a read error. The rearrangement links TRBV5-1 to TRBJ2-7; no definite D call. The J call may be wrong; the DNA end is better matched by TRBJ2-1. Germline loops: CDR1 SGHRS, CDR2 YFSETQ. This CDR3 is built from 14 residues. DNA of the CDR3: TGCGCCAGCAGCTATGGGGATTCAGGCTACGAGCAGTTCTTC. It encodes CASSYGDSGYEQFF.

In the case of this clonotype: Given a much more abundant clone one base away, this may be a read error. J is TRBJ1-1 and V is TRBV12-3 or TRBV12-4, with a possible D match to TRBD1 (6 bases). The CDR3 is 14 amino acids. The V end was cut by 6 bases, the J end by 1 base, with 12 bases between. The CDR3 here is CASRGGRENTEAFF. The CDR3 DNA reads as TGTGCCAGCAGGGGGGGCAGGGAGAACACTGAAGCTTTCTTT.

The gene calls are TRBV19 and TRBJ2-3, with D perhaps being TRBD1 or TRBD2 (5 bases each). This CDR3 comprises 15 residues. The V end was cut by 3 bases, the J end by 1 base, with 11 bases between. The germline gives CDR1 LNHDA, CDR2 SQIVND (reference sequence). The CDR3 DNA sequence: TGTGCCAGTAGTATGGGGGTCCGTCGCACAGATACGCAGTATTTT. It codes for CASSMGVRRTDTQYF.

V gene TRBV20-1 combines with J gene TRBJ2-2; 9 bases agree with TRBD2. The CDR3 runs 16 residues. V lost 6 bases, J lost 2 bases, and 10 bases stayed unmatched. Per the germline V gene, CDR1 is DFQATT and CDR2 is SNEGSKA (reference sequence). CDR3 bases: TGCAGTGCCAATCCCGTAGCGGGAGTAAACACCGGGGAGCTGTTTTTT. It translates to CSANPVAGVNTGELFF.

This clonotype appeared many times. The chain recombines TRBV20-1 with TRBJ2-1, with no clear D. This CDR3 region has 11 residues. Deletions cut 6 bases from V and 3 bases from J, with 6 bases between. Germline values: CDR1 DFQATT, CDR2 SNEGSKA (reference sequence). The CDR3 loop is CSARYYNEQFF. The CDR3 DNA sequence: TGCAGTGCCCGATACTACAATGAGCAGTTCTTC.